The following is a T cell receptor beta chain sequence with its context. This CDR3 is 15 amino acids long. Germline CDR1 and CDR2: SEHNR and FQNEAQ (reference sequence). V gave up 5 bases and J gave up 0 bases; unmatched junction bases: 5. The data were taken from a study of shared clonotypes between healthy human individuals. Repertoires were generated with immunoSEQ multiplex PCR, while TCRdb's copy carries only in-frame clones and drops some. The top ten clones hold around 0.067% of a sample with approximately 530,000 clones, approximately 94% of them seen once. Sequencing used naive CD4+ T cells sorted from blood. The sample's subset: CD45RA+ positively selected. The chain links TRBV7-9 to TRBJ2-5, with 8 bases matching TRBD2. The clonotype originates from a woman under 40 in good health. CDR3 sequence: CASSLIAGYQETQYF. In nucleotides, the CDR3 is TGTGCCAGCAGCCTTATAGCGGGATACCAAGAGACCCAGTACTTC.